The 20 T cell receptor beta chains below all came from one sample that was sequenced in a study of CD8+CD57+ T cells in acquired aplastic anemia. The template for TCR beta VDJ and CDR3 sequence profiling was genomic DNA. TCRdb re-analysed the reads in MiXCR, keeping a single row per CDR3 protein. Here the sample spans 150,000 to 200,000 distinct CDR3 sequences, 64% being singletons. The sample was sorted CD4+, CD8+, or CD8+CD57+ T cells (not recorded which) from PBMCs. The receptors come from a human donor with severe aplastic anemia or a healthy control (not recorded which).

The rearrangement joins TRBV2 to TRBJ2-2; D uncertain. The ends were cut back, 4 bases at V and 5 bases at J, with 8 bases in the middle. CDR3 size: 13 residues. Looked up from germline, CDR1 is SNHLY and CDR2 is FYNNEI. The DNA of the CDR3 is TGTGCCAGCAGTGTTCAAGCTACCGGGGAGCTGTTTTTT. This codes for CASSVQATGELFF. The complete variable domain, with remaining parts taken from reference TRBV2 and TRBJ2-2, reads EPEVTQTPSHQVTQMGQEVILRCVPISNHLYFYWYRQILGQKVEFLVSFYNNEISEKSEIFDDQFSVERPDGSNFTLKIRSTKLEDSAMYFCASSVQATGELFFGEGSRLTVL.

This clonotype has a count of ten or more. It may be a read error: a sequence one base away is much more abundant. The gene calls are TRBV19 and TRBJ1-1; possibly TRBD1 for D (5 bases). The germline V and J ends were trimmed by 1 base and 3 bases, with 9 bases remaining between them. Looked up from germline, CDR1 is LNHDA and CDR2 is SQIVND (reference sequence). The CDR3 spans 14 residues. CDR3 amino acids: CASSIGRADTEAFF. DNA of the CDR3: TGTGCCAGTAGTATAGGCAGGGCGGACACTGAAGCTTTCTTT.

This sequence joins TRBV24-1 and TRBJ2-3; D is unclear. Germline V gene lookup returns CDR1 KGHDR and CDR2 SFDVKD. There are 13 residues in the CDR3. The ends were cut back, 9 bases at V and 1 base at J, with 10 bases in the middle. The CDR3: CATARFGTDTQYF. The CDR3 DNA reads as TGTGCCACCGCCAGGTTTGGCACAGATACGCAGTATTTT.

The table lists this clonotype with a few counts. The chain uses TRBV19 and TRBJ1-3; D is ambiguous. Germline CDR1 reads LNHDA; CDR2 reads SQIVND (reference sequence). V was trimmed by 3 bases and J by 2 bases, leaving 20 bases between them. The CDR3 contains 18 residues. CDR3 sequence (DNA): TGTGCCAGTAGTATCCCCTCCCGAGCGGGTCGGACTGGAAACACCATATATTTT. It encodes CASSIPSRAGRTGNTIYF.

The rearrangement links TRBV5-4 to TRBJ2-3; the D is unclear. This CDR3 contains 14 residues. CDR1 and CDR2 from the germline V gene are SGHNT and YYREEE (reference sequence). Trimming took 4 bases from V and 2 from J, leaving 11 bases between them. CDR3: CASSPEDHTDTQYF. CDR3 in DNA: TGTGCCAGCAGCCCCGAGGACCACACAGATACGCAGTATTTT.

J is TRBJ1-1 and V is TRBV6-5, with D hard to call. Trimming pared 6 bases from V and 4 bases from J, leaving 9 bases between. This CDR3 region has 12 residues. Germline V gives CDR1 MNHEY, CDR2 SVGAGI. CDR3 sequence: CASREGTTEAFF. CDR3 sequence (DNA): TGTGCCAGCAGGGAGGGAACCACTGAAGCTTTCTTT.

This rearrangement joins TRBV12-3 or TRBV12-4 to TRBJ2-3, with D tentatively TRBD1 (6 bases). V was clipped by 5 bases and J by 4 bases, with 13 bases between them. This CDR3 region has 14 residues. CDR3 coding DNA: TGTGCCAGCAGTGAGGCAGGGGCGGCAGATACGCAGTATTTT. This translates into CASSEAGAADTQYF.

The chain employs TRBV19 and TRBJ1-1; TRBD1 matches at 9 bases. The ends lost 2 bases at V and 4 bases at J; junction bases unmatched: 8. Germline V gene lookup returns CDR1 LNHDA and CDR2 SQIVND (reference sequence). This CDR3 has 16 residues. This chain's CDR3 is CASSIQQGALTTEAFF. CDR3 nucleotide sequence: TGTGCCAGTAGTATACAACAGGGGGCGCTTACCACTGAAGCTTTCTTT.

The rearrangement joins TRBV4-2 to TRBJ2-7; no clear D gene. Germline-derived CDR1 and CDR2 are LGHNA and YNFKEQ. The CDR3 contains 13 residues. Deletions cut 1 base from V and 7 bases from J, with 11 bases between. The CDR3 DNA reads TGTGCCAGCAGCCAAGGTGGAGCCTTTGAGCAGTACTTC. Amino acids: CASSQGGAFEQYF.

The CDR3 sequence is CASSESLRTSGDTDTQYF. The CDR3 nucleotides are TGCGCCAGCAGTGAGTCCCTACGCACTAGCGGGGACACAGATACGCAGTATTTT. V and J are TRBV10-1 and TRBJ2-3; TRBD2 aligns across 10 bases. This CDR3 region has 18 residues. V shed 0 bases and J 2 bases; nucleotides not matched to a gene: 8. Looked up from germline, CDR1 is WNHNN and CDR2 is SYGVQD (reference sequence).

The chain couples TRBV7-6 to TRBJ2-7; 7 bases are shared with TRBD1. CDR3 size: 15 residues. Germline CDR1 reads SGHVS; CDR2 reads FNYEAQ. The V and J ends lost 1 base and 7 bases, in that order; junction bases with no gene match: 10. CDR3 DNA: TGTGCCAGCAGCTTAGATCTCAGGACAGGCGTTGAGCAGTACTTC. Amino acids: CASSLDLRTGVEQYF.

Only a few counts were recorded for this clonotype. The rearrangement joins TRBV7-9 to TRBJ2-1, with 9 bases that match TRBD2. Unmatched junction bases numbered 4, after V lost 1 base and J lost 9 bases. Germline CDR1 SEHNR, CDR2 FQNEAQ (reference sequence). This CDR3 is built from 14 residues. This CDR3 is CASSLDAGGTEQFF. In DNA, the CDR3 is TGTGCCAGCAGCTTAGATGCGGGAGGGACTGAGCAGTTCTTC.

This chain connects TRBV9 to TRBJ2-3, with TRBD1 matching over 8 bases. Trimming cost V 0 bases and J 5 bases; bases outside gene matches: 5. Per the germline V gene, CDR1 is SGDLS and CDR2 is YYNGEE. This CDR3 comprises 15 residues. CDR3 coding DNA: TGTGCCAGCAGCGTAGGACAGGGGTTAATAGATACGCAGTATTTT. This codes for CASSVGQGLIDTQYF.

This clonotype was seen ten or more times. The chain uses TRBV4-2 and TRBJ1-2; D possibly corresponds to TRBD1 (5 bases). V was shortened by 0 bases and J by 4 bases, with 18 bases between the two germline ends. This CDR3 contains 17 residues. Germline V gene lookup returns CDR1 LGHNA and CDR2 YNFKEQ. The CDR3 reads CASSQEISPRERYGYTF. CDR3 nucleotides: TGTGCCAGCAGCCAAGAGATCAGTCCCAGGGAGCGCTATGGCTACACCTTC.

Ten or more counts support this clonotype. CDR3 bases: TGTGCCAGCAGTGGATTCGGGCAAGAGACCCAGTACTTC. This encodes CASSGFGQETQYF. The gene calls are TRBV2 and TRBJ2-5; D uncertain. Germline V gene lookup returns CDR1 SNHLY and CDR2 FYNNEI. This CDR3 contains 13 residues. Trimming removed 4 bases at V and 2 bases at J, with 8 bases between.

The CDR3 protein is CASSLSTGDTQYF. CDR3 sequence (DNA): TGCGCCAGCAGCTTGAGTACCGGAGATACGCAGTATTTT. The chain recombines TRBV5-1 with TRBJ2-3; D not certain. Germline lookup yields CDR1 SGHRS and CDR2 YFSETQ. The CDR3 covers 13 residues. The germline V and J ends were trimmed by 1 base and 5 bases, with 8 bases remaining between them. Combining the CDR3 with reference TRBV5-1 and TRBJ2-3 gives the whole variable domain KAGVTQTPRYLIKTRGQQVTLSCSPISGHRSVSWYQQTPGQGLQFLFEYFSETQRNKGNFPGRFSGRQFSNSRSEMNVSTLELGDSALYLCASSLSTGDTQYFGPGTRLTVL.

The rearrangement uses TRBV29-1 and TRBJ2-7; D unclear. Per germline, CDR1 SQVTM and CDR2 ANQGSEA. The CDR3 is 11 amino acids. V lost 4 bases and J lost 3, with 7 bases in between. CDR3 loop: CSVGFVYEQYF. The CDR3 DNA sequence: TGCAGCGTTGGTTTTGTCTACGAGCAGTACTTC.

The chain recombines TRBV20-1 with TRBJ2-2, with a tentative D call TRBD2 (6 bases). Germline values: CDR1 DFQATT, CDR2 SNEGSKA (reference sequence). V was clipped by 1 base and J by 8 bases, with 11 bases between them. CDR3 length: 13 residues. The CDR3 spells CSARGGGFGELFF. CDR3 nucleotide sequence: TGCAGTGCTAGAGGTGGAGGGTTTGGGGAGCTGTTTTTT.

CDR3 in DNA: TGTGCCAGCAGTTACTCCCAGGGGCAGACCCAGTACTTC. Its protein product is CASSYSQGQTQYF. This chain joins TRBV6-5 and TRBJ2-5; possibly TRBD1 for D (6 bases). Germline CDR1 and CDR2: MNHEY and SVGAGI. This CDR3 comprises 13 residues. V lost 0 bases and J 6 bases, leaving 8 bases between the germline ends.

This clonotype has only one observation. The V gene is TRBV29-1, the J gene TRBJ2-6, with a tentative D call TRBD1 (6 bases). The CDR3 totals 12 residues. Per the germline V gene, CDR1 is SQVTM and CDR2 is ANQGSEA. Trimming shortened V by 3 bases and J by 8 bases, and 8 bases separated the two germline ends. CDR3 protein: CSVDGQPNVLTF. The CDR3 DNA follows: TGCAGCGTTGACGGACAGCCCAACGTCCTGACTTTC. The full variable domain, rest sourced from reference TRBV29-1 and TRBJ2-6, is SAVISQKPSRDICQRGTSLTIQCQVDSQVTMMFWYRQQPGQSLTLIATANQGSEATYESGFVIDKFPISRPNLTFSTLTVSNMSPEDSSIYLCSVDGQPNVLTFGAGSRLTVL.